Presented here are 14 T cell receptor beta chains from one specimen sequenced in a study of OX40 agonist ivuxolimab in advanced cancers. The library was produced with the immunoSEQ multiplex PCR assay. Sourced from immuneACCESS, this table was stored by TCRdb with only in-frame sequences that have V and J called. A share of the clones is absent; for the studies checked, an unresolved V gene accounts for under half, and the remainder has no known explanation. The sample has approximately 79,000 clones on record, around 87% of them singletons. The biggest ten clones account for less than 3% of the sample. The specimen comprised CD4+ or CD8+ T cells sorted from blood, sampled in a trial of the OX40 agonist ivuxolimab. The receptors were gathered from an adult with an advanced solid tumor such as melanoma, head and neck, liver or kidney cancer.

CDR3 protein: CAGGALPMGNEQFF. The CDR3 DNA reads TGTGCGGGGGGGGCCCTTCCCATGGGCAATGAGCAGTTCTTC. This chain connects TRBV7-3 to TRBJ2-1, with D possibly matching TRBD2 (7 bases). This CDR3 spans 14 amino acids. The germline gives CDR1 SGHTA, CDR2 FQGTGA.

The chain combines TRBV6-4 with TRBJ2-2; no reliable D call. CDR3 length: 14 amino acids. Germline V gene sequence: CDR1 MRHNA, CDR2 SNTAGT. Between the trimmed V and J ends, which lost 6 bases and 1 base, there was a span of 9 bases. The CDR3 DNA reads as TGTGCCAGCAGGAAAGATTGGAACACCGGGGAGCTGTTTTTT. It yields the protein CASRKDWNTGELFF.

In its sample, this clone was seen once. The V call is TRBV30, the J call TRBJ2-3; TRBD1 aligns across 7 bases. Germline V lookup: CDR1 GTSNPN, CDR2 SVGIG (reference sequence). Losses at the gene ends were 2 bases for V and 5 bases for J; bases not matched to a gene: 7. The CDR3 spans 14 residues. CDR3: CAWSPQGLGDTQYF. The CDR3, as DNA: TGTGCCTGGAGTCCACAGGGGCTTGGAGATACGCAGTATTTT.

The chain employs TRBV7-2 and TRBJ2-7; no firm D call. Trimming stripped 1 base from V and 0 bases from J, with 4 bases between. The CDR3 length is 13 residues. Germline values: CDR1 SGHTA, CDR2 FQGNSA. The CDR3 spells CASSLGRSYEQYF. CDR3 DNA: TGTGCCAGCAGCTTAGGCCGCTCCTACGAGCAGTACTTC.

The chain joins TRBV29-1 to TRBJ1-4, with 11 bases lining up with TRBD1. The CDR3 is 13 amino acids. The germline CDR1 and CDR2 sequences are SQVTM and ANQGSEA. The CDR3 DNA reads as TGCAGTTTTCGGACAGGGGGCGGTGAAAAACTGTTTTTT. Translation gives CSFRTGGGEKLFF.

The rearrangement links TRBV2 to TRBJ2-2; perhaps TRBD1 as D (6 bases). Germline CDR1 and CDR2: SNHLY and FYNNEI. V gave up 3 bases and J gave up 3 bases, with 17 bases separating them. CDR3 length: 17 amino acids. This CDR3 is CASSDRSDRPHTGELFF. In DNA form, the CDR3 reads TGTGCCAGCAGTGATCGAAGCGACAGGCCACACACCGGGGAGCTGTTTTTT.

This chain joins TRBV5-1 and TRBJ2-5; no clear D gene. V lost 2 bases and J 2 bases, leaving 13 bases between the germline ends. Germline V CDR1 and CDR2: SGHRS, YFSETQ. CDR3 size: 15 residues. The CDR3 is CASSFGKQIQETQYF. The CDR3 nucleotides read TGCGCCAGCAGCTTTGGGAAACAGATTCAAGAGACCCAGTACTTC. The full variable domain, with the rest looked up from reference TRBV5-1 and TRBJ2-5, is KAGVTQTPRYLIKTRGQQVTLSCSPISGHRSVSWYQQTPGQGLQFLFEYFSETQRNKGNFPGRFSGRQFSNSRSEMNVSTLELGDSALYLCASSFGKQIQETQYFGPGTRLLVL.

This clone appeared once. The chain couples TRBV7-9 to TRBJ2-3; D may be TRBD1 (6 bases). V dropped 2 bases and J dropped 0 bases, with 15 bases sitting between them. The CDR3 runs to 17 residues. From germline, CDR1 is SEHNR and CDR2 FQNEAQ (reference sequence). The CDR3 loop is CASSLMQGRPSTDTQYF. The CDR3 nucleotides read TGTGCCAGCAGCTTAATGCAGGGGAGACCTAGCACAGATACGCAGTATTTT.

The CDR3 here is CASTYIQGGGYTF. CDR3 nucleotide sequence: TGTGCCAGCACATACATTCAGGGTGGCGGCTACACCTTC. The V call is TRBV28, the J call TRBJ1-2, with a possible D match to TRBD1 (5 bases). Germline CDR1 MDHEN, CDR2 SYDVKM. The V and J ends lost 7 bases and 8 bases respectively, with 17 bases between them. CDR3 length: 13 residues.

This clone was observed a few times. The genes are TRBV21-1 and TRBJ1-4. TRBV21-1 is described as a pseudogene. The CDR3 runs to 18 residues. The CDR3 DNA reads as TGTGCCAGCAGCAAAGGTCAGGTCCGGGGTACAACTAATGAAAAACTGTTTTTT. It codes for CASSKGQVRGTTNEKLFF.

CDR3 protein: CASTPTTGSYNSPLHF. The CDR3 bases are TGTGCCAGCACCCCGACGACGGGCTCCTATAATTCACCCCTCCACTTT. The chain uses TRBV28 and TRBJ1-6; D gene uncertain. The CDR3 sequence is 16 residues long. Per the germline V gene, CDR1 is MDHEN and CDR2 is SYDVKM. V lost 7 bases to trimming and J lost 0 bases, with 13 bases between them.

The chain combines TRBV28 with TRBJ2-3; 13 nucleotides align to TRBD2. Germline V gives CDR1 MDHEN, CDR2 SYDVKM. The length of the CDR3 is 15 residues. The trim removed 5 bases at V and 4 bases at J, leaving 3 bases unmatched. The CDR3 loop is CASSPTSGGADTQYF. CDR3 DNA: TGTGCCAGCAGTCCTACTAGCGGGGGGGCAGATACGCAGTATTTT.

This chain links TRBV28 with TRBJ2-4, with D possibly matching TRBD1 (6 bases). In germline, CDR1 is MDHEN, CDR2 SYDVKM. V was cut by 6 bases and J by 5 bases, with 8 bases left in between. CDR3 length equals 12 residues. The CDR3 region is CASRRTENIQYF. For the CDR3, the DNA is TGTGCCAGCAGGCGGACAGAAAACATTCAGTACTTC.

The genes are TRBV19 and TRBJ2-7; D possibly corresponds to TRBD1 (7 bases). V was pared by 2 bases and J by 4 bases, with 15 bases between. The CDR3 extends over 15 amino acids. The germline gives CDR1 LNHDA, CDR2 SQIVND (reference sequence). The CDR3 nucleotides are TGTGCCAGTAGTATATCAGGGGGGCACCGATACGAGCAGTACTTC. This translates into CASSISGGHRYEQYF.